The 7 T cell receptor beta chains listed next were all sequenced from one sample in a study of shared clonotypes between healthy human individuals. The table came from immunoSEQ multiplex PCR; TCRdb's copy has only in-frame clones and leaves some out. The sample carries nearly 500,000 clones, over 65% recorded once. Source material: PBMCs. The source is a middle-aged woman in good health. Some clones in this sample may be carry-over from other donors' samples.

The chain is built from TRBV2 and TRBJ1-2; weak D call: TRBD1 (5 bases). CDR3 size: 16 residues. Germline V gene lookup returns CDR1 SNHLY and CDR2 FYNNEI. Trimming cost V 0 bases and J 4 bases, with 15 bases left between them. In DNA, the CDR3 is TGTGCCAGCAGTGAAGCTCGGGCAACGGGGCCCTATGGCTACACCTTC. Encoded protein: CASSEARATGPYGYTF.

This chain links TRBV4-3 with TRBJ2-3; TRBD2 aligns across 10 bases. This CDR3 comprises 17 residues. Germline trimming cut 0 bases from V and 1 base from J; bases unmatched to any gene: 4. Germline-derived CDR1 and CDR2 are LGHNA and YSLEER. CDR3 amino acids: CASSQDSGLAGTDTQYF. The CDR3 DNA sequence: TGCGCCAGCAGCCAAGATTCTGGACTAGCGGGCACAGATACGCAGTATTTT.

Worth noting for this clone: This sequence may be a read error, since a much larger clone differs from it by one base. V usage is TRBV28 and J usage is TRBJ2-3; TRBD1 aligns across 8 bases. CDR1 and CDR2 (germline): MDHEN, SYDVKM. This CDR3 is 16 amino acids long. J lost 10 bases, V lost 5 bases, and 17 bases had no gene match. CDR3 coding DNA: TGTGCCAGCAGTAGATCCCCCGGGACAGGCAGGCAGTCGCAGTATTTT. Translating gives CASSRSPGTGRQSQYF.

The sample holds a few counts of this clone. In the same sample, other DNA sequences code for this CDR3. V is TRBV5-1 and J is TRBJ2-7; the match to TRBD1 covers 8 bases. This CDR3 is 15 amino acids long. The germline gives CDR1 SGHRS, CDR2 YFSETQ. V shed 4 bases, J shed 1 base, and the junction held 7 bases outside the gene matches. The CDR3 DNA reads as TGCGCCAGCAGCAGGCGGACAGGGAATTCCTACGAGCAGTACTTC. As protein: CASSRRTGNSYEQYF.

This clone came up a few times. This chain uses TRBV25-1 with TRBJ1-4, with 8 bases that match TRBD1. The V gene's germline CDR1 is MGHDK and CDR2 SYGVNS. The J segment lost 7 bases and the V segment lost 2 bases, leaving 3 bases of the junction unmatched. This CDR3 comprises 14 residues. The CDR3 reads CASSENRGGEKLFF. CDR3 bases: TGTGCCAGCAGTGAAAACAGGGGGGGTGAAAAACTGTTTTTT.

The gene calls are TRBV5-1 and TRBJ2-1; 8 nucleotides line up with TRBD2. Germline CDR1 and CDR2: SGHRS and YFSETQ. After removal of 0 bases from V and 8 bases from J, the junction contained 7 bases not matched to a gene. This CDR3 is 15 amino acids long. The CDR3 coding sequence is TGCGCCAGCAGCTTGGAGGTTAGCGGGGTGGATGAGCAGTTCTTC. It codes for CASSLEVSGVDEQFF.

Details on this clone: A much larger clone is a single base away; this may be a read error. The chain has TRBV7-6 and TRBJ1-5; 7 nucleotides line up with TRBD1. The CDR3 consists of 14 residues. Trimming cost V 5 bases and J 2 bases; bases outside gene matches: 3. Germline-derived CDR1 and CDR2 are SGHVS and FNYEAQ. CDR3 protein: CASSQGGGNQPQHF. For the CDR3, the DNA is TGTGCCAGCAGCCAGGGGGGGGGCAATCAGCCCCAGCATTTT.